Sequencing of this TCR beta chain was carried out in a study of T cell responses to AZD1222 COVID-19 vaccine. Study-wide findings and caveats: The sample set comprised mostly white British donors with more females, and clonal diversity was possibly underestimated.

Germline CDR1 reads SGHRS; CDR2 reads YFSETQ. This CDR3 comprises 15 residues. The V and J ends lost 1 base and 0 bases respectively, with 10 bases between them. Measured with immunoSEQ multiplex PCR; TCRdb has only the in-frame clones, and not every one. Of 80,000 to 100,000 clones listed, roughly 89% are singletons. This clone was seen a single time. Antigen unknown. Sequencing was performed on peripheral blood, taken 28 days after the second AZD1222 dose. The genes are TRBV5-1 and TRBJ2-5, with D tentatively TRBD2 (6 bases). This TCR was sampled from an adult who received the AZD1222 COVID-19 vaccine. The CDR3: CASSLTSLYQETQYF. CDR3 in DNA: TGCGCCAGCAGCTTGACTAGCCTGTACCAAGAGACCCAGTACTTC.